This T cell receptor beta chain appears in the sequencing data of a study of T-cell reconstitution after alpha-beta-depleted transplantation in children. V lost 1 base and J lost 10, with 13 bases in between. The CDR3 totals 13 residues. Researchers prepared the TCRbeta library using unique molecular identifiers, the study reports. One entry per CDR3 protein results from TCRdb running MiXCR on the PCR reads. The sample has about 500,000 distinct CDR3 sequences, about 30% seen once. This clonotype was counted a few times. The chain joins TRBV12-3 or TRBV12-4 to TRBJ1-1, with D unclear. Here the sequenced sample was PBMCs from the stem cell graft donor, taken from the stem cell graft. The sequence came from a human donor who donated a stem cell graft to a child with aplastic anemia. The CDR3 nucleotides are TGTGCCAGCAGTTTAGAATTAAGAGGATCAGCTTTCTTT. It encodes CASSLELRGSAFF.